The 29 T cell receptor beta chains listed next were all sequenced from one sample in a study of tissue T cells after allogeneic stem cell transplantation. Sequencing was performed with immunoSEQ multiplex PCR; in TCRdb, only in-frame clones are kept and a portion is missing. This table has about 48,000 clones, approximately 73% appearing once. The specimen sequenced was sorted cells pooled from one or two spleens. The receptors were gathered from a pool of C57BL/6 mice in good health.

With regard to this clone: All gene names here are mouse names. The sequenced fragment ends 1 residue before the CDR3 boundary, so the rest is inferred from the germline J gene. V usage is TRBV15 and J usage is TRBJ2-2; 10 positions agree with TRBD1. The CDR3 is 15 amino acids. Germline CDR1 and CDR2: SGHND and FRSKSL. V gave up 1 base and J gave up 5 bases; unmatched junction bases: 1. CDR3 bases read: TGTGCCAGCAGTTTAGTGGGACAGGGGACCGGGCAGCTCTAC. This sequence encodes CASSLVGQGTGQLY. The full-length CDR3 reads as CASSLVGQGTGQLYF.

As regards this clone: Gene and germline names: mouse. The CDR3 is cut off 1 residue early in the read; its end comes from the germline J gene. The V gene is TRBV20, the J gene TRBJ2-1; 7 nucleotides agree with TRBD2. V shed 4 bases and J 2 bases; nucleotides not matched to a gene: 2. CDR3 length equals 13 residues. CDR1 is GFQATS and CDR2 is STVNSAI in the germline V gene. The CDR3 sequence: CGAKDWYYAEQFF. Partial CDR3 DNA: TGTGGTGCTAAGGACTGGTACTATGCTGAGCAGTTC. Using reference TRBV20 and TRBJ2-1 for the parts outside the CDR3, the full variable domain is GALVYQYPRRTICKSGTSMRMECQAVGFQATSVAWYRQSPQKTFELIALSTVNSAIKYEQNFTQEKFPISHPNLSFSSMTVLNAYLEDRGLYLCGAKDWYYAEQFFGPGTRLTVL.

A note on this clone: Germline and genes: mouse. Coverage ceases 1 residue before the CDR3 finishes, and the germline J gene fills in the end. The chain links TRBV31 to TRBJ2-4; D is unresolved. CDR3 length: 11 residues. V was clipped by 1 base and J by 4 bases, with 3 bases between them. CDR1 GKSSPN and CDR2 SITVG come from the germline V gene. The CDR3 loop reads CAWSPKNTLYF. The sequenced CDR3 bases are TGTGCCTGGAGTCCCAAAAACACCTTGTAC.

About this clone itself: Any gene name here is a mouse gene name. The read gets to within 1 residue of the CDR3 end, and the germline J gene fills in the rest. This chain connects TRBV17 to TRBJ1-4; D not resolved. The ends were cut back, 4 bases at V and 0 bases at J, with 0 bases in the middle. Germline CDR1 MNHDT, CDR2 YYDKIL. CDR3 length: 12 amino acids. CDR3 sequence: CASSISNERLFF. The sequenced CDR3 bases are TGTGCTAGCAGTATTTCCAACGAAAGATTATTT.

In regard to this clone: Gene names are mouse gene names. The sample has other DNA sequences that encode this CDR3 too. The DNA read from the CDR3 is TGTGCCAGCGGTGATGCAAACTGGGGGGGTAGTCAAAACACCTTGTAC. This codes for CASGDANWGGSQNTLY. The CDR3 as a whole reads CASGDANWGGSQNTLYF. The rearrangement uses TRBV13-2 and TRBJ2-4; 10 nucleotides line up with TRBD2. With the read ending 1 residue before the CDR3 end, the germline J gene is used to fill in that end. The CDR3 is made up of 17 amino acids. Germline V gene sequence: CDR1 NNHNN, CDR2 SYGAGS (reference sequence). After removal of 0 bases from V and 0 bases from J, the junction contained 4 bases not matched to a gene.

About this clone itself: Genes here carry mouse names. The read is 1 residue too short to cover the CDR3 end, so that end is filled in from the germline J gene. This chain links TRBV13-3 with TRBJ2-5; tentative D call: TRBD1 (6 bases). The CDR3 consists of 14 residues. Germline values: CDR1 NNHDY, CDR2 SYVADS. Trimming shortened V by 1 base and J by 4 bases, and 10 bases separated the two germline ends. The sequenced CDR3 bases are TGTGCCAGCAGTGATCCGGGACAAAAAGACACCCAGTAC. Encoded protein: CASSDPGQKDTQY. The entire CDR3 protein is CASSDPGQKDTQYF.

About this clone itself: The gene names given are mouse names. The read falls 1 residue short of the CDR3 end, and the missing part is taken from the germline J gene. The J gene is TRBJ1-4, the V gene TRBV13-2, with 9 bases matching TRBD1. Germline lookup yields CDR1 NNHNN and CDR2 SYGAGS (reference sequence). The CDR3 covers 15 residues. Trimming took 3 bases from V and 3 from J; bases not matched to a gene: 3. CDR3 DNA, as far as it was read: TGTGCCAGCGGTGGAACAGGGGGCCCCAACGAAAGATTATTT. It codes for CASGGTGGPNERLF. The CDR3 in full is CASGGTGGPNERLFF.

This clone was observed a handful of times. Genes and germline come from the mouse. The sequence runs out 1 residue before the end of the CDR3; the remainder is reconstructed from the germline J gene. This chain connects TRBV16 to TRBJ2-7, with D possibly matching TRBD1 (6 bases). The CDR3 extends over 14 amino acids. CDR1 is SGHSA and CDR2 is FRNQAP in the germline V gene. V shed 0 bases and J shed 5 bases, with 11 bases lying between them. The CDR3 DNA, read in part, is TGTGCAAGCAGCTTAGAGCAGGGGACGGATGAACAGTAC. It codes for CASSLEQGTDEQY. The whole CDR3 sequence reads CASSLEQGTDEQYF.

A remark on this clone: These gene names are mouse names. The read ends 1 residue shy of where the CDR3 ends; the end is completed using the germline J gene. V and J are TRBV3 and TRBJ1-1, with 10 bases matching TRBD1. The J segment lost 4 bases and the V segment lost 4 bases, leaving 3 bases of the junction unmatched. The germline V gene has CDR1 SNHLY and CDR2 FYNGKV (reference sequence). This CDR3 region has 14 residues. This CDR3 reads CASSSGTGATEVFF. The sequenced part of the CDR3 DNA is TGTGCCAGCAGCTCCGGGACAGGGGCCACAGAAGTCTTC.

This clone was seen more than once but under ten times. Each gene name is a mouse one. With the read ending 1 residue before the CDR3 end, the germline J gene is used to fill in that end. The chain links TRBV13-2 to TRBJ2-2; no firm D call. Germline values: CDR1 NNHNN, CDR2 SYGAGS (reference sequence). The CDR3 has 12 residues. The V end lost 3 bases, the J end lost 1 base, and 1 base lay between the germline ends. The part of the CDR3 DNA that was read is TGTGCCAGCGGTGGAAACACCGGGCAGCTCTAC. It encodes CASGGNTGQLY. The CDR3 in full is CASGGNTGQLYF.

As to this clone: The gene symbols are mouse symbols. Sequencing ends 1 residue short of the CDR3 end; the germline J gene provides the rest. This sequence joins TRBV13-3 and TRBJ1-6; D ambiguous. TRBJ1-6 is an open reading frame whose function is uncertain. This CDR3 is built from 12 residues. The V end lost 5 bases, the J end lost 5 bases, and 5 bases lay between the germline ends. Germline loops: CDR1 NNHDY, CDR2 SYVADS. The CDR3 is CASSPNNSPLYF. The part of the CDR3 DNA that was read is TGTGCCAGCAGCCCCAATAATTCGCCCCTCTAC.

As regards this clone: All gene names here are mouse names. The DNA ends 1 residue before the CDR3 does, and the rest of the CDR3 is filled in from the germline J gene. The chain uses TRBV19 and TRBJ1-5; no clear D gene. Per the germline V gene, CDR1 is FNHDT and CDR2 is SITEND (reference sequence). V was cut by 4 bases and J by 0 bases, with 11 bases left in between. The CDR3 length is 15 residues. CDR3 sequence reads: CASSYLTINNQAPLF. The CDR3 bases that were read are TGTGCCAGCAGTTACCTGACAATTAACAACCAGGCTCCGCTT.

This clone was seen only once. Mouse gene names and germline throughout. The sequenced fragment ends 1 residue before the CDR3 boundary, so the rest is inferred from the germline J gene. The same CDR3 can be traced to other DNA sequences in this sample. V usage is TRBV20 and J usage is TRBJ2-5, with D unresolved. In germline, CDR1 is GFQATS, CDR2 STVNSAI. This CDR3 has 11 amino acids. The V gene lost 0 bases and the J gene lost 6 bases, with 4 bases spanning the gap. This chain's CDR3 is CGARDRDTQYF. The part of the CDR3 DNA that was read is TGTGGTGCTAGGGATCGGGACACCCAGTAC.

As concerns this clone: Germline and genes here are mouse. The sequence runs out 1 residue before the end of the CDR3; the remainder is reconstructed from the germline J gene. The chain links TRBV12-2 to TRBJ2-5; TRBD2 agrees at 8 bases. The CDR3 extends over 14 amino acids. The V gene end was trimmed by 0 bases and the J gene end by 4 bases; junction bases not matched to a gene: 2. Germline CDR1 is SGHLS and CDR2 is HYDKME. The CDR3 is CASSLVWGEDTQYF. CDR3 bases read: TGTGCCAGCTCTCTCGTCTGGGGGGAAGACACCCAGTAC.

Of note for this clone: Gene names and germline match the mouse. The CDR3 DNA, read in part, is TGTGCCAGCTCTGACAGGTCTGGAAATACGCTCTAT. The encoded protein is CASSDRSGNTLY. The CDR3 in full is CASSDRSGNTLYF. The chain joins TRBV12-1 to TRBJ1-3, with D possibly TRBD1 on 6 matching bases. From the germline J gene comes the end of the CDR3, since the read stops 1 residue before it. In germline, CDR1 is SGHSN, CDR2 HYEKVE. Trimming cost V 3 bases and J 1 base, with 6 bases left between them. CDR3 length: 13 amino acids.

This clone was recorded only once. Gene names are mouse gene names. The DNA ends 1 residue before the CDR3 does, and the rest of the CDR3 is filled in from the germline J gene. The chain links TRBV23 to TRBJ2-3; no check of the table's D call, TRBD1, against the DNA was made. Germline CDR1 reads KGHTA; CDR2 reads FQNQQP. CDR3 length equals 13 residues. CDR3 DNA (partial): TGCTCCAGCAGTCAGACAGGTGCAGAAACGCTGTAT. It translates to CSSSQTGAETLY. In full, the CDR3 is CSSSQTGAETLYF.

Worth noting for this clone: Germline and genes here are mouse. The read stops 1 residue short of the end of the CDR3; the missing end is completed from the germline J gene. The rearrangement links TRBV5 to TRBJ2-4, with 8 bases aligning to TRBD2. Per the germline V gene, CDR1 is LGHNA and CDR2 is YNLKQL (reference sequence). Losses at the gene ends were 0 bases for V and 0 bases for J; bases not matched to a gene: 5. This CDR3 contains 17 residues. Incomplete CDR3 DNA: TGTGCCAGCAGCCAAGATTGGGGGGGGCGAAGTCAAAACACCTTGTAC. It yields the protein CASSQDWGGRSQNTLY. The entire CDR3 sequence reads CASSQDWGGRSQNTLYF.

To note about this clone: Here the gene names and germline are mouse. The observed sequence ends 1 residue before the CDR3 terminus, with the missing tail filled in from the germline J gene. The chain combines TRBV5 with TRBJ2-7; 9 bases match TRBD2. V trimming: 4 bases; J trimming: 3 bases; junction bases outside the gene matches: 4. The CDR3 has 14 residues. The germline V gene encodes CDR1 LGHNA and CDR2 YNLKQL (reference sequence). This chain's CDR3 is CASSPDWGYYEQYF. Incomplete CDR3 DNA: TGTGCCAGCAGCCCCGACTGGGGGTACTATGAACAGTAC.

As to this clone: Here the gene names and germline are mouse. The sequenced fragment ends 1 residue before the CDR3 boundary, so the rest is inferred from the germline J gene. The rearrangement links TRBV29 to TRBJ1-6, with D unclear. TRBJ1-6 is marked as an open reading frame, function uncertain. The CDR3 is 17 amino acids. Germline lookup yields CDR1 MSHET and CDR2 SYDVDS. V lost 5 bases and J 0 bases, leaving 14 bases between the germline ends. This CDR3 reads CASSPRRRNSYNSPLYF. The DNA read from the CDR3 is TGTGCTAGCAGTCCCCGACGGAGGAATTCCTATAATTCGCCCCTCTAC.

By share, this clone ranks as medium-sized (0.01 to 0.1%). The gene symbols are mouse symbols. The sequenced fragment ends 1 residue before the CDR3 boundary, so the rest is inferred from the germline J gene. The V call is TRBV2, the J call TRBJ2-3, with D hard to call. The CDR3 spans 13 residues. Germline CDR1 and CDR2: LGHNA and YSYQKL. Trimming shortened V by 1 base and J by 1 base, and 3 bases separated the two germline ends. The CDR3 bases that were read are TGTGCCAGCAGCCAAGGGGGTGCAGAAACGCTGTAT. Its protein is CASSQGGAETLY. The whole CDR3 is CASSQGGAETLYF.

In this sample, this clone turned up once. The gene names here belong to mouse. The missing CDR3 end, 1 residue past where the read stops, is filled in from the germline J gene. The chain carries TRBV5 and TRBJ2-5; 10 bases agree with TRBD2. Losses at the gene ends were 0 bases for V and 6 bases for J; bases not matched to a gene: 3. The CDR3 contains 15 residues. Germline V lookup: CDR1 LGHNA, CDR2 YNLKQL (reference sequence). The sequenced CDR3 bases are TGTGCCAGCAGCCAAGAGACTGGGGGGAGGGACACCCAGTAC. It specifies CASSQETGGRDTQY. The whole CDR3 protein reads CASSQETGGRDTQYF.

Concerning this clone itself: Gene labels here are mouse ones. CDR3 sequence: CASSDRGTPLYF. Incomplete CDR3 DNA: TGTGCCAGCAGTGATCGGGGGACGCCCCTCTAC. The V call is TRBV13-3, the J call TRBJ1-6; possible D gene TRBD1, 5 bases. From the germline J gene comes the end of the CDR3, since the read stops 1 residue before it. TRBJ1-6 carries the ORF label, with uncertain function. The CDR3 runs to 12 residues. V lost 1 base and J lost 11, with 7 bases in between. CDR1 NNHDY and CDR2 SYVADS come from the germline V gene.

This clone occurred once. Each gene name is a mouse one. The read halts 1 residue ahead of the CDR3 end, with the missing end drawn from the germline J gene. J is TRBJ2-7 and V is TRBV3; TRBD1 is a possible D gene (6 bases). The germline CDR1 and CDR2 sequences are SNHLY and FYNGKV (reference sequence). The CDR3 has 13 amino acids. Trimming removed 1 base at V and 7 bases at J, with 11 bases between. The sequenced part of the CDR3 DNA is TGTGCCAGCAGCTTAGACGGGACAAGCGAACAGTAC. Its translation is CASSLDGTSEQY. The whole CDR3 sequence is CASSLDGTSEQYF. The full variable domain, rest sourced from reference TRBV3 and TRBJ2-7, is GPKVLQIPSHQIIDMGQMVTLNCDPVSNHLYFYWYKQILGQQMEFLVNFYNGKVMEKSKLFKDQFSVERPDGSYFTLKIQPTALEDSAVYFCASSLDGTSEQYFGPGTRLTVL.

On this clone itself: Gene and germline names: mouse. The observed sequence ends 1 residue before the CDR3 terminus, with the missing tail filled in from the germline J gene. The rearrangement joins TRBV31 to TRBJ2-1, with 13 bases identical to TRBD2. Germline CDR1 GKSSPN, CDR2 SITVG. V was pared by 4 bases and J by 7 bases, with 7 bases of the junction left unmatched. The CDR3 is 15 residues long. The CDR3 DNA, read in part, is TGTGCCTGGACCCGGGACTGGGGGGGGAGAGCTGAGCAGTTC. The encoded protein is CAWTRDWGGRAEQF. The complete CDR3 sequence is CAWTRDWGGRAEQFF.

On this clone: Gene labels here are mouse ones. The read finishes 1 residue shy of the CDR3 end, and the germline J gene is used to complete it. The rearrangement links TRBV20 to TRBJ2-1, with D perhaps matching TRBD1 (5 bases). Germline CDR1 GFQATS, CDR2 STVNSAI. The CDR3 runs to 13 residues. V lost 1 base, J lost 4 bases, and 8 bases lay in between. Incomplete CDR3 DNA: TGTGGTGCTAGGGGGACACCTTATGCTGAGCAGTTC. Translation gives CGARGTPYAEQF. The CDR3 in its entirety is CGARGTPYAEQFF.

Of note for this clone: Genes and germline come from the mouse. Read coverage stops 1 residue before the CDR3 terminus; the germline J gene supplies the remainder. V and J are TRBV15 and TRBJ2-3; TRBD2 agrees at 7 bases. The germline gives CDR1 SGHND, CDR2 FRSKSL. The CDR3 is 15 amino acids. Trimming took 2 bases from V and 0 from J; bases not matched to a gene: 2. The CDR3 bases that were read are TGTGCCAGCAGTTTACCTGGGGGTAGTGCAGAAACGCTGTAT. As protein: CASSLPGGSAETLY. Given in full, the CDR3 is CASSLPGGSAETLYF.

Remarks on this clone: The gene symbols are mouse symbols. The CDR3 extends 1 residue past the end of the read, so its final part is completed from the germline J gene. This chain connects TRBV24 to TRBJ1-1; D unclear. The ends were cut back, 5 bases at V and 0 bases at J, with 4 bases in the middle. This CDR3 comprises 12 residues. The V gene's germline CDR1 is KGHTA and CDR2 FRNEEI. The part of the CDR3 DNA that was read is TGTGCCAGCAGTACAGCAAACACAGAAGTCTTC. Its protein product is CASSTANTEVF. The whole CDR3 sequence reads CASSTANTEVFF.

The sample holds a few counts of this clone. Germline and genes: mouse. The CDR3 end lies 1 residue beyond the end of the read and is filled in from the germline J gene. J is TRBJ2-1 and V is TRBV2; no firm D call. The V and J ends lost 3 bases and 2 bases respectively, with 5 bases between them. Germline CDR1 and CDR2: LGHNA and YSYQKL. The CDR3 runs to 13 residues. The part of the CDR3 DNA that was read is TGTGCCAGCAGCCACCTCTACTATGCTGAGCAGTTC. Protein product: CASSHLYYAEQF. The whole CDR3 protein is CASSHLYYAEQFF.

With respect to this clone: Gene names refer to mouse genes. The CDR3 reads CASSFRGSAETLYF. The CDR3 DNA, read in part, is TGTGCAAGCAGCTTCAGGGGGAGTGCAGAAACGCTGTAT. This chain links TRBV16 with TRBJ2-3; the match to TRBD1 covers 7 bases. Read coverage stops 1 residue before the CDR3 terminus; the germline J gene supplies the remainder. In germline, CDR1 is SGHSA, CDR2 FRNQAP. V shed 3 bases and J 0 bases; nucleotides not matched to a gene: 0. This CDR3 spans 14 amino acids.